The table lists the clone carrying this T cell receptor (beta chain) with a few counts. This CDR3 spans 15 amino acids. Trimming removed 2 bases from V and 4 bases from J; junction bases left unmatched: 4. Germline CDR1 reads SGDLS; CDR2 reads YYNGEE. Terminally differentiated effector memory CD45RA+ cells were left out of the naive CD8 fraction, which was CD45RO-negative and positively selected for CCR7. The source of the sample is a study of shared clonotypes between healthy human individuals. Assay: immunoSEQ multiplex PCR; the TCRdb copy retains only in-frame clones and omits some. The table records roughly 550,000 clones, over 95% of them present only once.

The V call is TRBV9, the J call TRBJ1-5; 9 bases agree with TRBD1. Sequences were obtained from naive CD8+ T cells sorted from blood. The receptor comes from a woman aged 30 to 39 in good health. Here the CDR3 DNA reads TGTGCCAGCAGCGTTGGACAGGGGATAAATCAGCCCCAGCATTTT. Residues: CASSVGQGINQPQHF.